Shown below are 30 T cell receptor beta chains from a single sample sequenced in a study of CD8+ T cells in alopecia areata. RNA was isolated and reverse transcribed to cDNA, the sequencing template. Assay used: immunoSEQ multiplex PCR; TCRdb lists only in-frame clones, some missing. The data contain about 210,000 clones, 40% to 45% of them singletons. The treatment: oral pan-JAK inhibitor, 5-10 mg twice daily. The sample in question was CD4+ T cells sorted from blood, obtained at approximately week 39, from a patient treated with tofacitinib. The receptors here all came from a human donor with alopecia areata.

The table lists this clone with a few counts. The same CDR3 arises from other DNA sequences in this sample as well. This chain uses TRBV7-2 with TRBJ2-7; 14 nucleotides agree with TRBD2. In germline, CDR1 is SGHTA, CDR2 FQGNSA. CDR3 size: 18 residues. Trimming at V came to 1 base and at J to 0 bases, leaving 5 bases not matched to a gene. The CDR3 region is CASSLGGLAGGLSYEQYF. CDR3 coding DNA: TGTGCCAGCAGCTTAGGTGGACTAGCGGGAGGTCTCTCCTACGAGCAGTACTTC.

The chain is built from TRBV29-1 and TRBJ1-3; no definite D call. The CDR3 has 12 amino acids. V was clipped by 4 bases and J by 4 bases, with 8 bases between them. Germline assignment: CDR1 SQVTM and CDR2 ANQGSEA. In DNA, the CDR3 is TGCAGCGTTGGTAGTCCAGGAAACACCATATATTTT. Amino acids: CSVGSPGNTIYF.

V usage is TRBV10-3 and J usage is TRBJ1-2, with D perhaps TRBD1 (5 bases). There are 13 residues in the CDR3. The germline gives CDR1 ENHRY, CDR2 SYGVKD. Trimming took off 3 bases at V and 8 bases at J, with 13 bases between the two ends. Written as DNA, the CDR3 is TGTGCCATCAGTGAATCCCGGGGGTCCGGCTACACCTTC. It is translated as CAISESRGSGYTF.

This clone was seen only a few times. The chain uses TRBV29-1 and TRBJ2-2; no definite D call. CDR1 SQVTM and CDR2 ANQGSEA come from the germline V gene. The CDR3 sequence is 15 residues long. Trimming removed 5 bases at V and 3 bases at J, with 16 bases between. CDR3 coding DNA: TGCAGCGTTCACTTGGTGAGAGGATACACCGGGGAGCTGTTTTTT. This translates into CSVHLVRGYTGELFF.

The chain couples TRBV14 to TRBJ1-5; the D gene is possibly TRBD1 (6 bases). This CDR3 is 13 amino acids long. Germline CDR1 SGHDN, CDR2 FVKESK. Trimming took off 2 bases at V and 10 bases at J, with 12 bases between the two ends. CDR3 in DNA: TGTGCCAGCAGCCAAAGGGCAGGGGCCCCCCAGCATTTT. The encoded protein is CASSQRAGAPQHF.

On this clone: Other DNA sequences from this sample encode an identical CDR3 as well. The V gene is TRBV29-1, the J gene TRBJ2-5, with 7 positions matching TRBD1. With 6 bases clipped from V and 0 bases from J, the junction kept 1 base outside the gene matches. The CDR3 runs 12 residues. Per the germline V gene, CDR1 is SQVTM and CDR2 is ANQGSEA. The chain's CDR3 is CSVGTDQETQYF. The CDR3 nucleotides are TGCAGCGTAGGGACAGACCAAGAGACCCAGTACTTC. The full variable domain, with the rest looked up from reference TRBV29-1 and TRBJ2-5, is SAVISQKPSRDICQRGTSLTIQCQVDSQVTMMFWYRQQPGQSLTLIATANQGSEATYESGFVIDKFPISRPNLTFSTLTVSNMSPEDSSIYLCSVGTDQETQYFGPGTRLLVL.

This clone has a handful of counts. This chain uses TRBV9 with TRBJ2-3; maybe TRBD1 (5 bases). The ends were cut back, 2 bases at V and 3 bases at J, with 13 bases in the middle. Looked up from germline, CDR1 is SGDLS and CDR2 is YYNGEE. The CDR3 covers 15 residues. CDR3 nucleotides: TGTGCCAGCAGCGTCGACAGTCCTCGTACAGATACGCAGTATTTT. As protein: CASSVDSPRTDTQYF. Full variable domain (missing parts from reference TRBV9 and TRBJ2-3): DSGVTQTPKHLITATGQRVTLRCSPRSGDLSVYWYQQSLDQGLQFLIQYYNGEERAKGNILERFSAQQFPDLHSELNLSSLELGDSALYFCASSVDSPRTDTQYFGPGTRLTVL.

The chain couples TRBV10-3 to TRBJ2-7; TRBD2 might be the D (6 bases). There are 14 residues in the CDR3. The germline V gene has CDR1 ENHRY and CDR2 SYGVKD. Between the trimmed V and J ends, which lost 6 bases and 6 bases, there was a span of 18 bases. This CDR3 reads CAIRSGSTGAEQYF. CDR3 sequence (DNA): TGTGCCATCAGATCCGGGTCAACGGGAGCCGAGCAGTACTTC.

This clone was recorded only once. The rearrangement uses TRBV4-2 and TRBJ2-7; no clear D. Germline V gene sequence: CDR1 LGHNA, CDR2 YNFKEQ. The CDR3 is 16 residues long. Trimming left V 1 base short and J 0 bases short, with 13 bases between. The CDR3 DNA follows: TGTGCCAGCAGCCAAGCGTCGCGGTCGACCTCCTACGAGCAGTACTTC. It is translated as CASSQASRSTSYEQYF.

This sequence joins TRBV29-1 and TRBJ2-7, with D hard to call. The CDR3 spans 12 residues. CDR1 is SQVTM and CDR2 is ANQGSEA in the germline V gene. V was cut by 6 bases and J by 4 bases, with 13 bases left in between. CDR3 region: CSVRAYKYEQYF. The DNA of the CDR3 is TGCAGCGTCCGGGCCTATAAGTACGAGCAGTACTTC.

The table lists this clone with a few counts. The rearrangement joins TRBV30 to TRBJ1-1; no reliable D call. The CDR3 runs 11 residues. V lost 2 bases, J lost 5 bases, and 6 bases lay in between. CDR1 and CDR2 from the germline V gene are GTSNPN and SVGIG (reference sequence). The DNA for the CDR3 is TGTGCCTGGAGTAAGAGGACTGAAGCTTTCTTT. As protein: CAWSKRTEAFF.

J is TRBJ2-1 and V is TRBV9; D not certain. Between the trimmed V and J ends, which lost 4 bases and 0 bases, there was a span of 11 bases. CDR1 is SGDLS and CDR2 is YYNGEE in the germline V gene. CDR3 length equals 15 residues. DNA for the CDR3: TGTGCCAGCAGCACCCGGGTCGCCTCCTACAATGAGCAGTTCTTC. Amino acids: CASSTRVASYNEQFF.

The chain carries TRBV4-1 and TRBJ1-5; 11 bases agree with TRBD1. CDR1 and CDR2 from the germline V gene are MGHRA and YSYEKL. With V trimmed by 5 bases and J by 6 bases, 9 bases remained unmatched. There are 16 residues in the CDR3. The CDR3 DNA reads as TGCGCCAGCAGCTGGGGGACAGGGGGAGGGAGTCAGCCCCAGCATTTT. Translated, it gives CASSWGTGGGSQPQHF.

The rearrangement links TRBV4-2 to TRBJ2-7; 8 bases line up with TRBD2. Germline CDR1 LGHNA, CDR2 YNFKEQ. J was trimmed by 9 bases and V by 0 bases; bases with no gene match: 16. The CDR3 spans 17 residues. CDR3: CASSQDTTGTRREGQYF. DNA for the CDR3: TGTGCCAGCAGCCAAGATACGACCGGGACTAGGAGAGAAGGGCAGTACTTC.

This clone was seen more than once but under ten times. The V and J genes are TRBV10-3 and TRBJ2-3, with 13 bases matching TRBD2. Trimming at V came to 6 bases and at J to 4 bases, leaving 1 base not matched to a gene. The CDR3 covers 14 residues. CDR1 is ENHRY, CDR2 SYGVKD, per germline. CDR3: CAISGTSGADTQYF. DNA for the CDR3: TGTGCCATCAGCGGGACTAGCGGGGCAGATACGCAGTATTTT.

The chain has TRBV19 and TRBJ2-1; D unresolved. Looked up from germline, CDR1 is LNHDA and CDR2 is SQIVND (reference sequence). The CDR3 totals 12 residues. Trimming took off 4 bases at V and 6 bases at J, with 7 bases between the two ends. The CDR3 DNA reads TGTGCCAGTAGTAAGGTCCTCAATGAGCAGTTCTTC. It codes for CASSKVLNEQFF.

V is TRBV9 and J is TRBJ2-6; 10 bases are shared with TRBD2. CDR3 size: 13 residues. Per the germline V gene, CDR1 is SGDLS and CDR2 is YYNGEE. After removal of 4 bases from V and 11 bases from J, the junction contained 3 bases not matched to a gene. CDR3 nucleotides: TGTGCCAGCAGCACCGGACTAGCGGACGTCCTGACTTTC. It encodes CASSTGLADVLTF.

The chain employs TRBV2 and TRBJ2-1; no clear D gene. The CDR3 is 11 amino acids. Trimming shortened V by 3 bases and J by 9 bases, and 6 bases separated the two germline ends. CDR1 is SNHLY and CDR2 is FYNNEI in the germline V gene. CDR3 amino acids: CASSDPGEQFF. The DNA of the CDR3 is TGTGCCAGCAGTGACCCCGGTGAGCAGTTCTTC.

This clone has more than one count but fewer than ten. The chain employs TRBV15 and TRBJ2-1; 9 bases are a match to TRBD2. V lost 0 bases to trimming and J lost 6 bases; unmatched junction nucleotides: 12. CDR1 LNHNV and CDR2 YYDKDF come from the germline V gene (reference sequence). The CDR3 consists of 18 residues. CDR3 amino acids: CATSREAMRLAAGNEQFF. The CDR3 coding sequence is TGTGCCACCAGCAGAGAGGCTATGAGACTAGCGGCCGGCAATGAGCAGTTCTTC.

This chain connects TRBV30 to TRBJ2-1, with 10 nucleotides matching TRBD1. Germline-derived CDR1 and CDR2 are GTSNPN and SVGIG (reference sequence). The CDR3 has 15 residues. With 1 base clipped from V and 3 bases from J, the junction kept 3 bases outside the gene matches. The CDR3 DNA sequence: TGTGCCTGGAGTGCCGGGACAGGGGTCTACAATGAGCAGTTCTTC. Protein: CAWSAGTGVYNEQFF.

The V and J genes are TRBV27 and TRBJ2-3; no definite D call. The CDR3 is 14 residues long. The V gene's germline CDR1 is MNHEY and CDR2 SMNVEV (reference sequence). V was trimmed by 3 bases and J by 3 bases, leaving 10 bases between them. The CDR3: CASSFGDFTDTQYF. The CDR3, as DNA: TGTGCCAGCAGTTTTGGGGATTTTACAGATACGCAGTATTTT.

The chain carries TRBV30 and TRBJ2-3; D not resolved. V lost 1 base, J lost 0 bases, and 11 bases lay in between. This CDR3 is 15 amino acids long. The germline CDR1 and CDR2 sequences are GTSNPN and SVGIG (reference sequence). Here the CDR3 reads CAWSALTLSTDTQYF. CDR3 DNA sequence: TGTGCCTGGAGTGCTTTAACCTTAAGCACAGATACGCAGTATTTT.

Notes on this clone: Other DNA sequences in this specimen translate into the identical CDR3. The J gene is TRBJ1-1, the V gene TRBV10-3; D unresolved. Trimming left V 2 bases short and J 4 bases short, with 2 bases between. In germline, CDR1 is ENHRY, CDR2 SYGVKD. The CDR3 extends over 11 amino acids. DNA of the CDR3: TGTGCCATCAGTGAGGGCACTGAAGCTTTCTTT. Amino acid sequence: CAISEGTEAFF.

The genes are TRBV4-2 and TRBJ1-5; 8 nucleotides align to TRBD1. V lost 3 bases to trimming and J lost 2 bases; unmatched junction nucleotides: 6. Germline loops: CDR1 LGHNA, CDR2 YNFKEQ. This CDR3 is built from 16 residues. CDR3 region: CASSQSGGGGNQPQHF. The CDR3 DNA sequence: TGTGCCAGCAGCCAGTCAGGGGGCGGCGGCAATCAGCCCCAGCATTTT.

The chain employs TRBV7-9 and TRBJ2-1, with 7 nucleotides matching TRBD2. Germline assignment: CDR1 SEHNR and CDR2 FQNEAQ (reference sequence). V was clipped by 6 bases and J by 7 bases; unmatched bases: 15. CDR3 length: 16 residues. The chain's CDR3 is CASSAMLAEPQNEQFF. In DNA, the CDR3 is TGTGCCAGCAGTGCTATGCTAGCGGAACCCCAGAATGAGCAGTTCTTC.

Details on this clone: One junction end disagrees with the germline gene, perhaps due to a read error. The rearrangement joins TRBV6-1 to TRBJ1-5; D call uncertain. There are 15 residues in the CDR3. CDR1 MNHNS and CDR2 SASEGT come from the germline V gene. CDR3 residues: CAISESLGFGQPQHF. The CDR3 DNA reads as TGTGCCATCAGTGAGTCGCTGGGGTTTGGTCAGCCCCAGCATTTT.

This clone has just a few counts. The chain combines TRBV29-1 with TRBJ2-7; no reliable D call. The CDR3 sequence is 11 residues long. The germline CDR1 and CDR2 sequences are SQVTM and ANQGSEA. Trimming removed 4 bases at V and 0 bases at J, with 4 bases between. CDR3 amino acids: CSVAHSYEQYF. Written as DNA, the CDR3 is TGCAGCGTTGCGCACTCCTACGAGCAGTACTTC.

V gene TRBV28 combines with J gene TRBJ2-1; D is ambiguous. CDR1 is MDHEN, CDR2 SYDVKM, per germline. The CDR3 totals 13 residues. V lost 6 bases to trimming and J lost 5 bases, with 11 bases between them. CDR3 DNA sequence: TGTGCCAGCAGGAAGACAAGTAACAATGAGCAGTTCTTC. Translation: CASRKTSNNEQFF.

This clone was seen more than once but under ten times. CDR3 region: CASSLVVEGAEAFF. The CDR3 nucleotides read TGTGCCAGCAGCTTAGTTGTGGAAGGGGCTGAAGCTTTCTTT. The chain is built from TRBV11-2 and TRBJ1-1; D is possibly TRBD1 (5 bases). Germline V gene sequence: CDR1 SGHAT, CDR2 FQNNGV. This CDR3 comprises 14 residues. V lost 1 base and J lost 6, with 12 bases in between.

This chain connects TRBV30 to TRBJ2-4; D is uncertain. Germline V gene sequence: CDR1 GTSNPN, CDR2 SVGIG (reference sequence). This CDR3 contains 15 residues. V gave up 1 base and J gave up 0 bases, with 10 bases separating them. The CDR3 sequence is CAWSDKSLAKNIQYF. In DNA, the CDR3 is TGTGCCTGGAGTGATAAGAGTTTAGCCAAAAACATTCAGTACTTC.